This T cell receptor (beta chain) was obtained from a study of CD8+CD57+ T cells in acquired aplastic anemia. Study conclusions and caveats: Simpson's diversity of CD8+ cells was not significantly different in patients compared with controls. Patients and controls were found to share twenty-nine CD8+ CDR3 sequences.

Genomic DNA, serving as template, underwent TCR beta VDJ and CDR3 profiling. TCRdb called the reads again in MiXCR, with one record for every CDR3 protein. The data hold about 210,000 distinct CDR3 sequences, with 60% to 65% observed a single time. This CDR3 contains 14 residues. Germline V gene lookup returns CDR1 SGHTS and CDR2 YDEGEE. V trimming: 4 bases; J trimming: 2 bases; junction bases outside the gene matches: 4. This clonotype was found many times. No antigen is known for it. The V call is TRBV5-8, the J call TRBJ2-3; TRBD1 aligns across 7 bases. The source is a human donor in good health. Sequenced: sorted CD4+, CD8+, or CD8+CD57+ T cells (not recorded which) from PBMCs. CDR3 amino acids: CASSRTGPTDTQYF. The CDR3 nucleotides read TGTGCCAGCAGCCGGACAGGACCCACAGATACGCAGTATTTT. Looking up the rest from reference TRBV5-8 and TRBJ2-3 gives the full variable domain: EAGVTQSPTHLIKTRGQQATLRCSPISGHTSVYWYQQALGLGLQFLLWYDEGEERNRGNFPPRFSGRQFPNYSSELNVNALELEDSALYLCASSRTGPTDTQYFGPGTRLTVL.